This is a list of T cell receptor beta chains from one sample in a study of blood T cell repertoires in COVID-19. Assay used: immunoSEQ multiplex PCR; TCRdb lists only in-frame clones, some missing. The repertoire holds roughly 410,000 clones, about 87% seen once, with 2.3% in the top ten. Sequenced material: peripheral blood. These receptors came from an older woman with COVID-19, enrolled during active disease. The CDR3 runs from the conserved cysteine through the conserved F or W. The D gene is left open where the match is weak. Clone size appears in some rows only: once, few, many, or a class for an expanded clone.

cdr3_aa cdr3_nt clone_size v_call d_call j_call
CASSSGGAAQPQHF TGTGCCAGCAGCTCCGGGGGGGCAGCTCAGCCCCAGCATTTT . TRBV28 . TRBJ1-5
CASSVQGGVNRETQYF TGTGCCAGTAGTGTCCAGGGTGGTGTAAATCGAGAGACCCAGTACTTC once TRBV19 . TRBJ2-5
CASSQGNSPLHF TGTGCCAGCAGCCAGGGTAATTCACCCCTCCACTTT . TRBV7-9 . TRBJ1-6
CASSQGTGNGNEQFF TGTGCCAGCAGCCAGGGGACAGGGAACGGGAATGAGCAGTTCTTC . TRBV3-1/TRBV3-2 TRBD1 TRBJ2-1
CASSSSGGIGETQYF TGCGCCAGCAGCTCGAGCGGGGGGATAGGAGAGACCCAGTACTTC once TRBV5-1 TRBD2 TRBJ2-5
CSVEDSQGGEQFF TGCAGCGTTGAAGACTCCCAGGGGGGTGAGCAGTTCTTC . TRBV29-1 . TRBJ2-1
CASSPTGGTVHLEAFF TGCGCCAGCAGCCCGACAGGGGGTACCGTCCATCTTGAAGCTTTCTTT . TRBV4-1 TRBD1 TRBJ1-1
CASALGASQKTDTQYF TGTGCTAGTGCTTTGGGGGCAAGTCAGAAAACAGATACGCAGTATTTT . TRBV12-5 . TRBJ2-3
CATSRSGTGASGNTIYF TGTGCCACCAGCAGATCCGGGACAGGAGCTTCTGGAAACACCATATATTTT . TRBV15 TRBD1 TRBJ1-3
CASSSQAGNSYEQYF TGTGCCAGCAGCTCTCAAGCGGGTAACTCCTACGAGCAGTACTTC once TRBV7-2 . TRBJ2-7
CASSVEGGLAGVEQFF TGTGCCAGCAGCGTAGAGGGCGGACTAGCTGGGGTGGAGCAGTTCTTC . TRBV9 TRBD2 TRBJ2-1
CASSIVGTGDDEQFF TGTGCCAGTAGTATTGTGGGGACAGGGGACGATGAGCAGTTCTTC . TRBV19 TRBD1 TRBJ2-1
CSVVLYGSYGYTF TGCAGCGTTGTGCTATATGGGAGCTATGGCTACACCTTC . TRBV29-1 . TRBJ1-2
CASSLRQGVRQPQHF TGTGCCAGCAGCTTGCGGCAGGGGGTGAGGCAGCCCCAGCATTTT . TRBV5-6 TRBD1 TRBJ1-5
CASSLIWTGGGTGANVLTF TGTGCCAGCAGCTTAATTTGGACAGGGGGAGGTACCGGGGCCAACGTCCTGACTTTC . TRBV7-3 TRBD1 TRBJ2-6
CASSPRPRASREKLFF TGTGCCAGCAGCCCACGCCCGAGGGCTTCTCGGGAAAAACTGTTTTTT . TRBV7-2 . TRBJ1-4
CASSYPGTRVEYF TGTGCCAGCAGTTACCCGGGGACTAGGGTTGAGTACTTC . TRBV6-5 TRBD2 TRBJ2-5
CASTPAGSSYNEQFF TGTGCCAGCACCCCCGCGGGGAGCTCCTACAATGAGCAGTTCTTC . TRBV6-5 . TRBJ2-1
CATSRDRQPQHF TGTGCCACCAGCAGAGACCGTCAGCCCCAGCATTTT . TRBV15 . TRBJ1-5
CASKTPGQGYGYTF TGTGCCAGCAAAACTCCGGGACAGGGCTATGGCTACACCTTC . TRBV6-5 TRBD1 TRBJ1-2
CASSEHRANTEAFF TGTGCCAGTAGTGAGCACCGTGCGAACACTGAAGCTTTCTTT . TRBV19 . TRBJ1-1
CASSDLGYEQYF TGTGCCAGCAGTGACCTCGGTTACGAGCAGTACTTC . TRBV25-1 . TRBJ2-7